In this sample, the clone carrying this T cell receptor (beta chain) turned up once. TCRdb's table, derived via immunoSEQ multiplex PCR, lists solely in-frame clones and lacks some. Of more than 85,000 clones in the sample, around 84% were seen once. Germline values: CDR1 LGHNA, CDR2 YSLEER. The CDR3 spans 16 residues. The V and J ends lost 0 bases and 10 bases, in that order; junction bases with no gene match: 7. The record originates from a study of blood T cell repertoires in COVID-19. Study overall: Italy, Spain and the United States were the sources of the convalescent and acute COVID-19 samples.

Material for sequencing was peripheral blood. V is TRBV4-3 and J is TRBJ2-1; 12 bases line up with TRBD2. This clonotype was sampled from a man of 80 years or more with acute or convalescent COVID-19. Written as DNA, the CDR3 is TGCGCCAGCAGCCAAGAGGCTAGCGGGAGGGCGAGGGAGCAGTTCTTC. Translating it yields CASSQEASGRAREQFF.